A selection of T cell receptor beta chains follows, all from one sample in a study of molecular identifiers for immune sequencing clone quantification. From the PCR reads, TCRdb called clonotypes with MiXCR, one entry per CDR3 protein. The sample has approximately 97,000 distinct CDR3 sequences, about 35% seen once. The sample was naive CD8+ T cells from blood, with Jurkat cell RNA spiked in. These receptors all stem from a human donor in good health. Some libraries in this study had Jurkat cell RNA spiked in. Each CDR3 is given with its conserved first and last residue. The order of the fields is D gene, clone size, V gene, CDR3 length, CDR3 protein. The D gene is left open where the match is weak. Clone sizes are given selectively: once, few, many, or a class where the clone is expanded.

>NA|many|TRBV15|14
CATSKSRLEETQYF
>NA|few|TRBV4-3|15
CASSQVKGRAYEQYF
>NA|NA|TRBV6-2/TRBV6-3|15
CASSYSGGDKNTQYF
>TRBD2|few|TRBV28|13
CASSPGLALEQYF
>TRBD2|few|TRBV27|17
CASSLTSGRASTGELFF
>NA|many|TRBV28|11
CASSLTYEQYF
>NA|NA|TRBV12-3/TRBV12-4|15
CASSLRGRLTDTQYF
>NA|once|TRBV2|14
CASSEVVIPHEQYF
>NA|NA|TRBV4-2|17
CASSQPLRRGNTGELFF
>TRBD2|few|TRBV20-1|16
CSARDILRGGPDEQFF
>NA|few|TRBV19|17
CASSIDLLGPDNEKLFF
>NA|few|TRBV11-2|17
CASSLDELMGLTDTQYF
>NA|few|TRBV6-2/TRBV6-3|14
CASSISGGNQPQHF
>TRBD1|few|TRBV9|16
CASSAQGQGAAGELFF
>TRBD1|few|TRBV19|15
CASSITGVSSYEQYF
>NA|many|TRBV7-8|13
CASSLARDQPQHF
>NA|many|TRBV28|15
CASSFQDPIANEQFF
>TRBD2|NA|TRBV11-1|16
CASSPLETGGAYEQYF
>NA|few|TRBV23-1|19
CASSLLGHREGSGANVLTF
>NA|few|TRBV27|14
CASSYGPRGEKLFF
>TRBD2|NA|TRBV11-2|16
CASSMGGLAQNNEQFF
>NA|NA|TRBV7-2|16
CASSLGVGGYQETQYF
>NA|NA|TRBV19|14
CASSPGSIRETQYF
>TRBD1|few|TRBV12-3/TRBV12-4|15
CASSFGTASSYEQYF
>TRBD2|NA|TRBV19|15
CASKSTSGGFYEQYF
>NA|few|TRBV7-9|14
CASSSGQSYYEQYF
>TRBD2|NA|TRBV7-6|14
CASSLAIGGETQYF
>NA|NA|TRBV30|16
CAWSVRGNAANNEQFF
>NA|NA|TRBV6-6|15
CASSDPLDYHETQYF
>NA|many|TRBV12-3/TRBV12-4|15
CASSPRGGGNTEAFF
>NA|NA|TRBV7-9|15
CASSLTIIARDEQYF
>NA|few|TRBV6-2/TRBV6-3|16
CASSWDPVLVSNEQFF
>NA|few|TRBV19|14
CASTGWVADNEQFF
>TRBD2|NA|TRBV15|17
CATSRDRAGGPYNAQFF
>NA|NA|TRBV7-9|19
CASSLASTDWQGNNSPLHF
>NA|few|TRBV6-5|13
CASSYSSTGELFF
>NA|NA|TRBV13|15
CASSLVSAGPYEQYF
>NA|few|TRBV27|14
CASRGVRQDYEQYF
>TRBD1|NA|TRBV20-1|15
CSAPDRGGTLYGYTF
>NA|few|TRBV28|13
CASSSLGADEAFF
>TRBD1|NA|TRBV7-9|16
CASSASYRGPLEKLFF
>NA|once|TRBV7-2|19
CASSLSFVVADKNTGELFF
>NA|NA|TRBV14|16
CASSPPGPISYNEQFF
>NA|many|TRBV5-6|15
CASSFRLLGNQPQHF
>NA|NA|TRBV18|16
CASSKSGTQSQYEQFF
>TRBD2|few|TRBV11-2|15
CASGFSGSITDTQYF
>TRBD1|few|TRBV4-3|16
CASSQEGTGVVDTQYF
>TRBD1|few|TRBV14|14
CASSPGQGLEGYTF
>NA|few|TRBV24-1|12
CATSEGKQPQHF
>NA|NA|TRBV6-5|14
CASRQAEMTDTQYF